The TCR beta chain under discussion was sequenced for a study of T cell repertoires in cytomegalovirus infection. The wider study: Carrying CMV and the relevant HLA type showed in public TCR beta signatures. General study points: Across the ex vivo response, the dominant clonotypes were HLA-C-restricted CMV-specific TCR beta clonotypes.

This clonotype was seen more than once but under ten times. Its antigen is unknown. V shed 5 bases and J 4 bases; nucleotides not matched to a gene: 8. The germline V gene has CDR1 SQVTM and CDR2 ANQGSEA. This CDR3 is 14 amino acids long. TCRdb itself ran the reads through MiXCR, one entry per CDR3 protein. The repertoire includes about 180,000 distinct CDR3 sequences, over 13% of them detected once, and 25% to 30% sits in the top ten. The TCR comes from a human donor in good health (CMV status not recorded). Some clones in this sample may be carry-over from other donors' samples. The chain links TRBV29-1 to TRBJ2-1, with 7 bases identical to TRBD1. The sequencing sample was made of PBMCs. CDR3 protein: CSVQGRGIYNEQFF. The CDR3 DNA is TGCAGCGTTCAAGGCAGGGGGATATACAATGAGCAGTTCTTC.